What follows are 21 T cell receptor beta chains derived from one specimen sequenced in a study of blood T cells in healthy people across ages. A second PCR, run for roughly 6 to 11 cycles, used a sample-barcoded 5' primer plus a J-beta primer mix. TCRdb recomputed calls from the 5' RACE reads with MiXCR, one row per CDR3 protein. The data contain fewer than 800,000 distinct CDR3 sequences, about 30% of them singletons. Sequencing input: blood. The receptors come from a woman older than 75 in good health.

This clonotype showed up many times. V usage is TRBV25-1 and J usage is TRBJ2-1, with 7 bases that match TRBD1. The germline gives CDR1 MGHDK, CDR2 SYGVNS. The CDR3 consists of 14 residues. J lost 6 bases, V lost 11 bases, and 13 bases had no gene match. CDR3 protein: CAAGDRVALNEQFF. The CDR3 bases are TGTGCCGCAGGAGACAGGGTTGCCCTCAATGAGCAGTTCTTC.

This clonotype has at least ten counts. The chain couples TRBV9 to TRBJ1-5, with D unclear. The CDR3 consists of 14 residues. Germline loops: CDR1 SGDLS, CDR2 YYNGEE. V lost 10 bases and J lost 0, with 14 bases in between. In DNA, the CDR3 is TGTGCCTTTGGCTGGCATTTTAGCAATCAGCCCCAGCATTTT. Translated: CAFGWHFSNQPQHF.

With respect to this clonotype: A much larger clone is a single base away; this may be a read error. This chain links TRBV7-2 with TRBJ2-7; D tentatively fits TRBD1 or TRBD2 (5 bases each). This CDR3 comprises 13 residues. Trimming left V 5 bases short and J 5 bases short, with 13 bases between. Germline V gene data show CDR1 as SGHTA and CDR2 as FQGNSA. The chain's CDR3 is CASSPRDGHEQYF. The CDR3 nucleotides are TGTGCCAGCAGCCCACGGGACGGACACGAGCAGTACTTC.

This clonotype was picked up a small number of times. V is TRBV7-2 and J is TRBJ1-1; possibly TRBD1 for D (6 bases). The CDR3 length is 14 residues. The V and J ends lost 5 bases and 8 bases respectively, with 18 bases between them. Germline-derived CDR1 and CDR2 are SGHTA and FQGNSA. The CDR3 nucleotides read TGTGCCAGCAGCCCGCCATGGACAGCCAGGGAAGCTTTCTTT. Amino acids: CASSPPWTAREAFF.

The chain links TRBV28 to TRBJ1-5, with 10 bases fitting TRBD1. The germline CDR1 and CDR2 sequences are MDHEN and SYDVKM. Trimming at V came to 6 bases and at J to 5 bases, leaving 7 bases not matched to a gene. This CDR3 is built from 15 residues. The CDR3 nucleotides are TGTGCCAGCAGGGGGACAGGGGAGAGGCATCAGCCCCAGCATTTT. Translated, it gives CASRGTGERHQPQHF. Full variable domain (outside the CDR3, taken from reference TRBV28 and TRBJ1-5): DVKVTQSSRYLVKRTGEKVFLECVQDMDHENMFWYRQDPGLGLRLIYFSYDVKMKEKGDIPEGYSVSREKKERFSLILESASTNQTSMYLCASRGTGERHQPQHFGDGTRLSIL.

This clonotype appeared many times. This may arise from a read error, as a much more abundant clone is one base away. The V gene is TRBV7-3, the J gene TRBJ2-5; D remains unclear. V was clipped by 1 base and J by 11 bases, with 20 bases between them. CDR3 length: 15 amino acids. The V gene's germline CDR1 is SGHTA and CDR2 FQGTGA. This chain's CDR3 is CASSLNGGPPNEQYF. For the CDR3, the DNA is TGTGCCAGCAGCTTAAACGGTGGACCCCCCAATGAGCAGTACTTC.

This clonotype was picked up many times. The genes are TRBV9 and TRBJ2-1, with 8 positions matching TRBD2. The germline V gene has CDR1 SGDLS and CDR2 YYNGEE. V was pared by 3 bases and J by 9 bases, with 8 bases of the junction left unmatched. The CDR3 is 14 amino acids. CDR3 coding DNA: TGTGCCAGCAGCGCCCAAGGGACTAGGGGTGAGCAGTTCTTC. Translation: CASSAQGTRGEQFF. Filled out from reference TRBV9 and TRBJ2-1, the complete variable domain reads DSGVTQTPKHLITATGQRVTLRCSPRSGDLSVYWYQQSLDQGLQFLIQYYNGEERAKGNILERFSAQQFPDLHSELNLSSLELGDSALYFCASSAQGTRGEQFFGPGTRLTVL.

CDR3: CASSQDRVTGTQPQHF. DNA for the CDR3: TGCGCCAGCAGCCAAGATAGGGTGACAGGGACCCAGCCCCAGCATTTT. The genes are TRBV4-3 and TRBJ1-5, with 7 positions matching TRBD1. The CDR3 consists of 16 residues. With V trimmed by 0 bases and J by 7 bases, 9 bases remained unmatched. Germline V gives CDR1 LGHNA, CDR2 YSLEER.

At least ten counts were recorded for this clonotype. A read error may be the cause here, since a much bigger clone is one base away. V usage is TRBV7-3 and J usage is TRBJ2-6, with D possibly TRBD1 on 5 matching bases. This CDR3 is built from 14 residues. Looked up from germline, CDR1 is SGHTA and CDR2 is FQGTGA. The CDR3 protein is CASSSSAGANVRTF. As DNA, the CDR3 is TGTGCCAGCAGCTCGTCTGCTGGGGCCAACGTCCGGACTTTC.

The V and J genes are TRBV20-1 and TRBJ1-2; 7 bases fit TRBD1. CDR1 is DFQATT and CDR2 is SNEGSKA in the germline V gene (reference sequence). The CDR3 totals 14 residues. The V and J ends lost 1 base and 7 bases, in that order; junction bases with no gene match: 9. CDR3 in DNA: TGCAGTGCTAGAGCCAGACAGGGATACGGTGGCTACACCTTC. Its protein is CSARARQGYGGYTF.

This clonotype was counted ten times or more. The genes are TRBV11-1 and TRBJ2-1, with 9 bases matching TRBD1. The CDR3 spans 18 residues. The trim removed 2 bases at V and 1 base at J, leaving 9 bases unmatched. Germline-derived CDR1 and CDR2 are SGHAT and FQDESV (reference sequence). The chain's CDR3 is CASSLRALTGGSYNEQFF. CDR3 coding DNA: TGTGCCAGCAGCTTAAGGGCCTTGACAGGGGGATCCTACAATGAGCAGTTCTTC.

The gene calls are TRBV7-6 and TRBJ1-2; no firm D call. CDR3 size: 12 residues. Germline CDR1 reads SGHVS; CDR2 reads FNYEAQ. Trimming shortened V by 1 base and J by 10 bases, and 10 bases separated the two germline ends. CDR3 protein: CASSLEAVDYTF. CDR3 DNA: TGTGCCAGCAGCTTAGAGGCAGTTGACTACACCTTC.

The chain links TRBV29-1 to TRBJ2-5; a weak D match, TRBD2 (7 bases). V was trimmed by 2 bases and J by 5 bases, leaving 21 bases between them. Germline values: CDR1 SQVTM, CDR2 ANQGSEA. This CDR3 is 16 amino acids long. CDR3 residues: CSVEPPVAGADETQYF. CDR3 DNA sequence: TGCAGCGTTGAACCCCCCGTGGCGGGGGCGGATGAGACCCAGTACTTC.

This clonotype was detected a few times. One junction end does not reproduce the germline sequence, and a read error may be involved. DNA for the CDR3: TGTGCCAGCAGCCTACAGGGGAACAGTGAAGCTTTCTTT. Translated, it gives CASSLQGNSEAFF. The rearrangement uses TRBV6-5 and TRBJ1-1; 7 bases fit TRBD1. Germline lookup yields CDR1 MNHEY and CDR2 SVGAGI. The CDR3 has 13 residues.

The chain combines TRBV5-1 with TRBJ2-1, with D perhaps TRBD2 (6 bases). The V end was cut by 0 bases, the J end by 2 bases, with 12 bases between. In germline, CDR1 is SGHRS, CDR2 YFSETQ. CDR3 size: 16 residues. The chain's CDR3 is CASSLAGGAAYNEQFF. The CDR3 DNA follows: TGCGCCAGCAGCTTGGCTGGCGGGGCCGCCTACAATGAGCAGTTCTTC.

This clonotype has at least ten counts. The CDR3 is CASSLSGGQGETQYF. In DNA, the CDR3 is TGCGCCAGCAGCCTTAGCGGGGGGCAGGGAGAGACCCAGTACTTC. The gene calls are TRBV5-1 and TRBJ2-5; TRBD2 aligns across 10 bases. V lost 4 bases and J lost 4; bases outside the gene matches: 7. This CDR3 has 15 residues. Per germline, CDR1 SGHRS and CDR2 YFSETQ.

This clonotype was observed at least ten times. This chain connects TRBV9 to TRBJ1-2; D ambiguous. Germline V gene sequence: CDR1 SGDLS, CDR2 YYNGEE. The V end lost 0 bases, the J end lost 7 bases, and 10 bases lay between the germline ends. This CDR3 comprises 13 residues. The CDR3 spells CASSVVAGGGYTF. In DNA, the CDR3 is TGTGCCAGCAGCGTAGTGGCAGGAGGTGGCTACACCTTC.

This clonotype was seen repeatedly, ten times or more. The chain combines TRBV12-3 or TRBV12-4 with TRBJ2-5, with TRBD2 as a possible D gene (6 bases). V was trimmed by 6 bases and J by 4 bases, leaving 21 bases between them. The CDR3 has 16 amino acids. The CDR3 DNA follows: TGTGCCAGCAGCCGCAGGGTTGGGTTCGGGGGAGAGACCCAGTACTTC. It is translated as CASSRRVGFGGETQYF.

The V and J genes are TRBV2 and TRBJ2-5, with D possibly called TRBD1 or TRBD2 (5 bases each). CDR1 is SNHLY, CDR2 FYNNEI, per germline. Trimming removed 6 bases from V and 1 base from J, with 12 bases in between. The CDR3 runs to 14 residues. CDR3 nucleotides: TGTGCCAGCAGAATTCCCGGGGCCCAAGAGACCCAGTACTTC. Its protein product is CASRIPGAQETQYF.

This clonotype was detected many times. This chain connects TRBV9 to TRBJ1-4; TRBD1 aligns across 12 bases. V trimming: 4 bases; J trimming: 7 bases; junction bases outside the gene matches: 11. This CDR3 spans 17 amino acids. Germline CDR1 reads SGDLS; CDR2 reads YYNGEE. In nucleotides, the CDR3 is TGTGCCAGCAGCCTCTCAACCGGGACAGGGGGCCTTGAAAAACTGTTTTTT. Protein product: CASSLSTGTGGLEKLFF.

The chain links TRBV12-3 or TRBV12-4 to TRBJ1-4, with no clear D. The CDR3 covers 14 residues. The V end lost 6 bases, the J end lost 3 bases, and 11 bases lay between the germline ends. CDR3 nucleotide sequence: TGTGCCAGCAGGCCAGCGAGTTCTAATGAAAAACTGTTTTTT. Its protein is CASRPASSNEKLFF.